This T cell receptor beta chain was identified during a study of blood T cell repertoires in COVID-19. The overall study: Acute-phase and convalescent COVID-19 samples originated in the United States, Italy and Spain. Nucleic acid was either cDNA or gDNA, and it came from T cells, B-cell-depleted T cells, or PBMCs.

In the original processing: The authors estimated nucleated cell counts from reference gene primer amplification. The method was immunoSEQ multiplex PCR; TCRdb's version includes in-frame clones alone and lacks a portion of them. V, J and clone size are taken as reported in that table, and D and trimming were inferred from the DNA itself. The sample lists approximately 280,000 clones, 88% occurring once. The CDR3 loop spans 15 amino acids. Germline V gives CDR1 MGHRA, CDR2 YSYEKL. The V segment lost 2 bases and the J segment 9 bases; nucleotides outside the gene matches: 4. What was sequenced was peripheral blood. The TCR originated in a man younger than 30 with active or convalescent COVID-19. The J gene is TRBJ2-1, the V gene TRBV4-1; 13 bases agree with TRBD2. The CDR3 nucleotides read TGCGCCAGCAGCCAACGGACTAGCGGGGGTAGTGAGCAGTTCTTC. Amino acids: CASSQRTSGGSEQFF.